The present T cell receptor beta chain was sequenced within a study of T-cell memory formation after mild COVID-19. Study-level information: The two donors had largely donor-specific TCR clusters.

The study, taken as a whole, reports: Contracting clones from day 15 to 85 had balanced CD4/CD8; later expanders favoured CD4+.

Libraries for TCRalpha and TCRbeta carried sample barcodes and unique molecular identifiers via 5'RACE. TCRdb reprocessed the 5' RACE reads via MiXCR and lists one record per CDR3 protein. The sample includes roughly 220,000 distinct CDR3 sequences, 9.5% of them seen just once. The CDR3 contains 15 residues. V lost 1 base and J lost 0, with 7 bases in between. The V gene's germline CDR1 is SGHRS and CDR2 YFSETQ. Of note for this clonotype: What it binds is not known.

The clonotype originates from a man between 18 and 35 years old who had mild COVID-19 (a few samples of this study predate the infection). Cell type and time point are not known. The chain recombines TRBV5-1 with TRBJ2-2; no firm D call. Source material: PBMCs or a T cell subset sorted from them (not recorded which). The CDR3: CASSLYIPNTGELFF. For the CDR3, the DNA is TGCGCCAGCAGCTTGTACATCCCGAACACCGGGGAGCTGTTTTTT.